The 24 T cell receptor beta chains reported below all come from one sample, sequenced in a study of Ad26.COV2.S vaccination and SARS-CoV-2 variants. The treatment was: 19 received Ad26.COV2.S at low or high dose, single or two shots; 5 received placebo; per-sample allocation not given. Day 63 after the first injection of vaccine or placebo was the sampling time. The assay was immunoSEQ multiplex PCR, and TCRdb's table has in-frame clones only and misses some. The top ten clones hold around 5.5% of a sample with 330,000 or so clones, roughly 90% of them seen once. Sequencing was performed on peripheral blood, taken in a trial of Ad26.COV2.S vaccine versus placebo. These receptors came from a person between 18 and 59 years old who received the Ad26.COV2.S COVID-19 vaccine or a placebo.

The chain carries TRBV27 and TRBJ1-1, with D unclear. This CDR3 contains 13 residues. Germline CDR1 MNHEY, CDR2 SMNVEV (reference sequence). V lost 3 bases and J 1 base, leaving 6 bases between the germline ends. For the CDR3, the DNA is TGTGCCAGCAGTTTCGGAGGGAACACTGAAGCTTTCTTT. The encoded protein is CASSFGGNTEAFF.

The chain is built from TRBV6-6 and TRBJ1-6; TRBD1 is a possible D gene (5 bases). Germline CDR1 is MNHNY and CDR2 is SVGAGI (reference sequence). Deletions cut 8 bases from V and 13 bases from J, with 24 bases between. This CDR3 contains 15 residues. CDR3 coding DNA: TGTGCCAGCCGACCTCACGACAGTGAGTGGGGGCCCCTCCACTTT. Translation gives CASRPHDSEWGPLHF.

The V and J genes are TRBV19 and TRBJ2-5; TRBD2 aligns across 14 bases. From germline, CDR1 is LNHDA and CDR2 SQIVND (reference sequence). This CDR3 is built from 16 residues. Germline trimming cut 4 bases from V and 5 bases from J; bases unmatched to any gene: 6. The CDR3 DNA follows: TGTGCCAGTAGTACCGGGACTAGCGGGGGCGGGGAGACCCAGTACTTC. As protein: CASSTGTSGGGETQYF.

This clone was found once. The chain carries TRBV5-4 and TRBJ1-2; no firm D call. The germline V and J ends were trimmed by 0 bases and 8 bases, with 17 bases remaining between them. This CDR3 has 15 amino acids. The V gene's germline CDR1 is SGHNT and CDR2 YYREEE (reference sequence). In DNA, the CDR3 is TGTGCCAGCAGCTTGGTACTGGGTCCGAGTGAGGGCTACACCTTC. It translates to CASSLVLGPSEGYTF.

This chain's CDR3 is CASSSRGGGSTSYGYTF. The CDR3 nucleotides are TGTGCCAGCAGCTCCCGCGGGGGAGGGTCCACTAGCTATGGCTACACCTTC. V and J are TRBV7-2 and TRBJ1-2; D possibly corresponds to TRBD1 (5 bases). The V gene lost 4 bases and the J gene lost 4 bases, with 22 bases spanning the gap. The CDR3 totals 17 residues. Germline CDR1 and CDR2: SGHTA and FQGNSA.

Only one count was recorded for this clone. The CDR3 DNA sequence: TGTGCCAGCAGTGTCAGGGTCGGGACTGAAGCTTTCTTT. Its translation is CASSVRVGTEAFF. The genes are TRBV12-3 or TRBV12-4 and TRBJ1-1, with D tentatively TRBD1 (5 bases). V shed 5 bases and J shed 5 bases, with 12 bases lying between them. The CDR3 sequence is 13 residues long.

The chain couples TRBV4-1 to TRBJ2-7; 7 nucleotides agree with TRBD1. J lost 3 bases, V lost 1 base, and 15 bases had no gene match. CDR1 is MGHRA and CDR2 is YSYEKL in the germline V gene. The CDR3 contains 18 residues. CDR3 region: CASSQGVVRGRLGYEQYF. As DNA, the CDR3 is TGCGCCAGCAGCCAAGGAGTGGTGAGGGGGCGGCTGGGCTACGAGCAGTACTTC.

The chain is built from TRBV4-2 and TRBJ2-5; tentative D call: TRBD1 (5 bases). CDR1 is LGHNA and CDR2 is YNFKEQ in the germline V gene. CDR3 length: 14 residues. V was pared by 0 bases and J by 5 bases, with 10 bases between. The CDR3 sequence is CASSQDLRDETQYF. The DNA of the CDR3 is TGTGCCAGCAGCCAAGATCTCAGGGATGAGACCCAGTACTTC.

This chain connects TRBV6-6 to TRBJ2-3, with no clear D. Germline CDR1 MNHNY, CDR2 SVGAGI (reference sequence). Trimming left V 7 bases short and J 2 bases short, with 10 bases between. CDR3 length: 13 amino acids. The CDR3 loop is CASTALNTDTQYF. The DNA for the CDR3 is TGTGCCAGCACCGCCCTCAACACAGATACGCAGTATTTT.

This chain connects TRBV19 to TRBJ1-1, with D unclear. CDR1 is LNHDA, CDR2 SQIVND, per germline (reference sequence). The CDR3 loop spans 13 amino acids. V lost 2 bases, J lost 3 bases, and 7 bases lay in between. CDR3 nucleotides: TGTGCCAGTAGTATATTAAAACACACTGAAGCTTTCTTT. This gives the protein CASSILKHTEAFF.

The rearrangement links TRBV27 to TRBJ2-3; D might be TRBD1 or TRBD2, each matching 6 bases. V was trimmed by 4 bases and J by 2 bases, leaving 16 bases between them. This CDR3 contains 16 residues. Germline loops: CDR1 MNHEY, CDR2 SMNVEV (reference sequence). The CDR3 nucleotides are TGTGCCAGCAGTTCTCTGGGGGGCGGTTCCACAGATACGCAGTATTTT. Protein sequence: CASSSLGGGSTDTQYF.

The gene calls are TRBV19 and TRBJ1-1; no clear D. CDR1 and CDR2 (germline): LNHDA, SQIVND (reference sequence). Trimming left V 2 bases short and J 0 bases short, with 10 bases between. This CDR3 contains 15 residues. Here the CDR3 reads CASSINSGMNTEAFF. In DNA, the CDR3 is TGTGCCAGTAGTATAAACAGCGGAATGAACACTGAAGCTTTCTTT.

The genes are TRBV28 and TRBJ1-2, with D unclear. Per the germline V gene, CDR1 is MDHEN and CDR2 is SYDVKM. The CDR3 spans 14 residues. V shed 9 bases and J shed 3 bases, with 17 bases lying between them. CDR3 nucleotides: TGTGCCAGTCCATCCGGATCGGGCTACTATGGCTACACCTTC. Translation gives CASPSGSGYYGYTF.

This chain connects TRBV5-1 to TRBJ2-7, with TRBD1 matching 7 bases. This CDR3 region has 14 residues. Germline trimming cut 4 bases from V and 3 bases from J; bases unmatched to any gene: 7. The germline gives CDR1 SGHRS, CDR2 YFSETQ. The CDR3 spells CASSKDRRDYEQYF. The DNA for the CDR3 is TGCGCCAGCAGCAAGGACAGGCGTGACTACGAGCAGTACTTC.

CDR3 amino acids: CASSEALRVALVYEQYF. For the CDR3, the DNA is TGTGCCAGCAGTGAAGCGCTTAGGGTCGCACTAGTCTACGAGCAGTACTTC. The chain is built from TRBV2 and TRBJ2-7; TRBD2 is a possible D gene (5 bases). The V gene lost 0 bases and the J gene lost 3 bases, with 18 bases spanning the gap. This CDR3 is built from 17 residues. Germline V CDR1 and CDR2: SNHLY, FYNNEI.

J is TRBJ2-3 and V is TRBV7-3; D unclear. With 5 bases removed from V and 2 bases from J, the gap between germline ends came to 11 bases. Germline V gene lookup returns CDR1 SGHTA and CDR2 FQGTGA. This CDR3 region has 14 residues. The CDR3 loop reads CASSLHPITDTQYF. CDR3 coding DNA: TGTGCCAGCAGCCTACATCCCATCACAGATACGCAGTATTTT.

The CDR3 region is CASSLGSGDTDTQYF. CDR3 nucleotide sequence: TGTGCCAGCAGCTTGGGGTCCGGGGACACAGATACGCAGTATTTT. The chain links TRBV5-4 to TRBJ2-3, with D possibly being TRBD2 (5 bases). The length of the CDR3 is 15 residues. Between the trimmed V and J ends, which lost 0 bases and 2 bases, there was a span of 10 bases. The germline CDR1 and CDR2 sequences are SGHNT and YYREEE (reference sequence).

This clone came up a few times. This chain connects TRBV24-1 to TRBJ1-2; no firm D call. The CDR3 length is 13 residues. Germline CDR1 and CDR2: KGHDR and SFDVKD. Deletions cut 9 bases from V and 2 bases from J, with 12 bases between. CDR3 in DNA: TGTGCCACCTTCCCGAGAATCAACTATGGCTACACCTTC. Translated, it gives CATFPRINYGYTF.

The V call is TRBV10-3, the J call TRBJ1-5; 7 bases map to TRBD1. Germline V gives CDR1 ENHRY, CDR2 SYGVKD. This CDR3 has 15 amino acids. The V segment lost 6 bases and the J segment 2 bases; nucleotides outside the gene matches: 7. The CDR3 reads CAISTPDRGNQPQHF. CDR3 nucleotide sequence: TGTGCCATCAGCACTCCCGACAGGGGCAATCAGCCCCAGCATTTT.

This clone was counted a single time. The rearrangement uses TRBV2 and TRBJ1-5; 9 nucleotides agree with TRBD1. The CDR3 has 16 residues. Germline CDR1 reads SNHLY; CDR2 reads FYNNEI. V gave up 3 bases and J gave up 4 bases; unmatched junction bases: 7. CDR3 sequence (DNA): TGTGCCAGCAGTGAGGAGGGACAGGGCTTTAATCAGCCCCAGCATTTT. It codes for CASSEEGQGFNQPQHF.

The rearrangement uses TRBV6-1 and TRBJ1-1; 9 bases fit TRBD1. The CDR3 is made up of 16 amino acids. V dropped 0 bases and J dropped 5; count of bases not matched to a gene: 7. Germline lookup yields CDR1 MNHNS and CDR2 SASEGT. CDR3 amino acids: CASSEAEGQGWTEAFF. The DNA of the CDR3 is TGTGCCAGCAGTGAAGCGGAGGGACAGGGATGGACTGAAGCTTTCTTT.

CDR3 protein: CASSDLGGEQFF. DNA for the CDR3: TGTGCCAGCAGTGATTTGGGGGGTGAGCAGTTCTTC. The V call is TRBV6-1, the J call TRBJ2-1; a possible D gene is TRBD2 (6 bases). Trimming shortened V by 3 bases and J by 9 bases, and 9 bases separated the two germline ends. CDR1 MNHNS and CDR2 SASEGT come from the germline V gene. The CDR3 runs to 12 residues.

On this clone: A read error may produce the germline difference seen at one junction end. This CDR3 is also generated by other DNA sequences in the sample. This rearrangement joins TRBV3-1 (or the pseudogene TRBV3-2) to TRBJ2-3; D is uncertain. Germline V lookup: CDR1 LGHDT, CDR2 YNNKEL (reference sequence). The CDR3 contains 11 residues. CDR3 in amino acids: CASSQVDTQYF. The CDR3 bases are TGTGCCAGTAGCCAAGTGGATACGCAGTATTTT.

A remark on this clone: Other DNA sequences in the sample encode the same CDR3. The chain is built from TRBV19 and TRBJ1-1, with D possibly matching TRBD1 (5 bases). V was pared by 5 bases and J by 5 bases, with 12 bases between. The CDR3 loop spans 13 amino acids. Germline V gene data show CDR1 as LNHDA and CDR2 as SQIVND (reference sequence). CDR3 protein: CASSPRGGTEAFF. The CDR3 region has the DNA TGTGCCAGTAGTCCCCGTGGGGGAACTGAAGCTTTCTTT.